This TCR beta chain was profiled in a study of Ad26.COV2.S vaccination and SARS-CoV-2 variants. Concerning this clone: Antigen unknown.

Treatment denoted: around 19 received Ad26.COV2.S at low or high dose, single or two shots; 5 received placebo; per-sample allocation not given. The investigators took samples on day 63 after the first vaccine or placebo injection. Overall study results and limits: Measurement of non-spike TCR breadth gave similar results in vaccine and placebo recipients. Responses of T cells in total may have been underestimated by the TCR breadth and depth analyses.

The data were produced by immunoSEQ multiplex PCR, yet TCRdb's version contains in-frame clones alone and is incomplete. The sample yields about 350,000 clones, around 83% seen once. Trimming removed 8 bases from V and 2 bases from J; junction bases left unmatched: 3. CDR3 length equals 13 residues. This chain links TRBV12-3 or TRBV12-4 with TRBJ1-2; 9 positions agree with TRBD1. This sequence originates from a person aged 18 to 65 who received the Ad26.COV2.S COVID-19 vaccine or a placebo. Source: peripheral blood, taken in a trial of Ad26.COV2.S vaccine versus placebo. CDR3 in amino acids: CASGQGPNYGYTF. The DNA for the CDR3 is TGTGCCAGCGGACAGGGGCCAAACTATGGCTACACCTTC.